The 23 T cell receptor beta chains below come from one sample, sequenced in a study of blood T cell repertoires in COVID-19. Measured with immunoSEQ multiplex PCR; TCRdb has only the in-frame clones, and not every one. The table shows approximately 140,000 clones, with about 91% occurring only once. The material sequenced was peripheral blood. These receptor sequences come from a woman in her sixties or seventies with acute or convalescent COVID-19.

The rearrangement uses TRBV5-4 and TRBJ2-1, with D possibly being TRBD2 (7 bases). V lost 4 bases and J 6 bases, leaving 14 bases between the germline ends. Germline CDR1 is SGHNT and CDR2 is YYREEE (reference sequence). This CDR3 has 14 residues. The CDR3 loop reads CASSPGGRANEQFF. CDR3 bases: TGTGCCAGCAGCCCGGGGGGCCGGGCCAATGAGCAGTTCTTC.

The chain combines TRBV5-4 with TRBJ1-2; unclear D gene. CDR3 length: 14 amino acids. Germline CDR1 and CDR2: SGHNT and YYREEE (reference sequence). The V gene lost 1 base and the J gene lost 7 bases, with 14 bases spanning the gap. The CDR3 nucleotides are TGTGCCAGCAGCTTGAGAGGTGCCCGGGGTGGCTACACCTTC. This gives the protein CASSLRGARGGYTF. The variable domain in full, completed from reference TRBV5-4 and TRBJ1-2, reads ETGVTQSPTHLIKTRGQQVTLRCSSQSGHNTVSWYQQALGQGPQFIFQYYREEENGRGNFPPRFSGLQFPNYSSELNVNALELDDSALYLCASSLRGARGGYTFGSGTRLTVV.

The V call is TRBV6-1, the J call TRBJ1-5; a possible D gene is TRBD1 (6 bases). V was clipped by 1 base and J by 5 bases, with 9 bases between them. Germline V gene lookup returns CDR1 MNHNS and CDR2 SASEGT. CDR3 length: 14 residues. CDR3 residues: CASSEGTEHQPQHF. As DNA, the CDR3 is TGTGCCAGCAGTGAAGGGACAGAGCATCAGCCCCAGCATTTT.

The chain employs TRBV14 and TRBJ1-5, with D possibly TRBD1 on 5 matching bases. This CDR3 spans 14 amino acids. Trimming shortened V by 0 bases and J by 12 bases, and 15 bases separated the two germline ends. Germline CDR1 and CDR2: SGHDN and FVKESK. The chain's CDR3 is CASSQDSGGGSQHF. DNA of the CDR3: TGTGCCAGCAGCCAAGATAGTGGGGGAGGCAGCCAGCATTTT. The full variable domain, in which reference TRBV14 and TRBJ1-5 provide the parts outside the CDR3, is EAGVTQFPSHSVIEKGQTVTLRCDPISGHDNLYWYRRVMGKEIKFLLHFVKESKQDESGMPNNRFLAERTGGTYSTLKVQPAELEDSGVYFCASSQDSGGGSQHFGDGTRLSIL.

This clone was seen a single time. The chain has TRBV5-6 and TRBJ1-1; 8 bases map to TRBD1. The CDR3 is 14 amino acids. Trimming at V came to 5 bases and at J to 4 bases, leaving 7 bases not matched to a gene. CDR1 and CDR2 from the germline V gene are SGHDT and YYEEEE. The CDR3 spells CASRNRGLVTEAFF. The CDR3 DNA reads as TGTGCCAGCAGGAACAGGGGGTTAGTCACTGAAGCTTTCTTT.

This sequence joins TRBV7-9 and TRBJ2-5; weak D call: TRBD2 (5 bases). The V and J ends lost 1 base and 1 base respectively, with 10 bases between them. CDR3 length: 15 residues. Germline lookup yields CDR1 SEHNR and CDR2 FQNEAQ (reference sequence). DNA for the CDR3: TGTGCCAGCAGCTTAGGGACTCACCTCCAAGAGACCCAGTACTTC. This codes for CASSLGTHLQETQYF.

CDR3 region: CASSLVRGWDGYTF. The CDR3 nucleotides are TGTGCCAGCAGTTTGGTGCGGGGGTGGGATGGCTACACCTTC. This chain joins TRBV28 and TRBJ1-2; D possibly corresponds to TRBD1 (5 bases). Trimming took 3 bases from V and 6 from J, leaving 14 bases between them. The CDR3 has 14 residues. CDR1 and CDR2 (germline): MDHEN, SYDVKM.

V is TRBV7-6 and J is TRBJ2-1; 9 bases are a match to TRBD2. Germline CDR1 SGHVS, CDR2 FNYEAQ. Losses at the gene ends were 5 bases for V and 9 bases for J; bases not matched to a gene: 11. The CDR3 is 15 residues long. This CDR3 reads CASSPSGGGATEQFF. The CDR3 nucleotides are TGTGCCAGCAGCCCCTCGGGCGGGGGGGCGACTGAGCAGTTCTTC.

The chain recombines TRBV4-1 with TRBJ2-7, with D possibly being TRBD1 (5 bases). V lost 0 bases and J 0 bases, leaving 12 bases between the germline ends. Germline V CDR1 and CDR2: MGHRA, YSYEKL. This CDR3 spans 16 amino acids. CDR3 nucleotide sequence: TGCGCCAGCAGCCAAGAAATCCAGGGAATCTCCTACGAGCAGTACTTC. Translating it yields CASSQEIQGISYEQYF.

V gene TRBV11-1 combines with J gene TRBJ2-1, with 7 bases matching TRBD2. The CDR3 sequence is 16 residues long. The germline CDR1 and CDR2 sequences are SGHAT and FQDESV (reference sequence). J was trimmed by 8 bases and V by 4 bases; bases with no gene match: 14. DNA for the CDR3: TGTGCCAGCAGCTCGGGGGGAGGCCAATCACACCATGAGCAGTTCTTC. This codes for CASSSGGGQSHHEQFF.

The genes are TRBV19 and TRBJ1-2; D uncertain. This CDR3 has 13 residues. The ends were cut back, 7 bases at V and 5 bases at J, with 14 bases in the middle. CDR1 is LNHDA, CDR2 SQIVND, per germline (reference sequence). This chain's CDR3 is CASTVQASYGYTF. The CDR3 bases are TGTGCCAGTACCGTTCAAGCTTCTTATGGCTACACCTTC.

The chain recombines TRBV20-1 with TRBJ2-7; tentatively, D is TRBD2 (5 bases). The CDR3 sequence is 11 residues long. The germline V gene encodes CDR1 DFQATT and CDR2 SNEGSKA (reference sequence). V gave up 3 bases and J gave up 5 bases, with 8 bases separating them. This chain's CDR3 is CSASTADEQYF. Written as DNA, the CDR3 is TGCAGTGCTAGCACAGCGGACGAGCAGTACTTC.

The chain has TRBV5-1 and TRBJ2-7; no clear D gene. This CDR3 is 13 amino acids long. Looked up from germline, CDR1 is SGHRS and CDR2 is YFSETQ. The germline V and J ends were trimmed by 4 bases and 6 bases, with 14 bases remaining between them. The CDR3 loop is CASSTELGSEQYF. As DNA, the CDR3 is TGCGCCAGCAGCACTGAACTGGGCTCCGAGCAGTACTTC.

The V call is TRBV27, the J call TRBJ1-2; D unresolved. The CDR3 runs to 15 residues. Trimming took 6 bases from V and 0 from J, leaving 14 bases between them. In germline, CDR1 is MNHEY, CDR2 SMNVEV (reference sequence). This chain's CDR3 is CASSLNGGSNYGYTF. The CDR3 DNA sequence: TGTGCCAGCAGCCTGAATGGCGGATCTAACTATGGCTACACCTTC.

This clone was found a few times. The V gene is TRBV30, the J gene TRBJ1-1; 10 bases are shared with TRBD1. There are 13 residues in the CDR3. Losses at the gene ends were 3 bases for V and 5 bases for J; bases not matched to a gene: 3. Germline CDR1 and CDR2: GTSNPN and SVGIG (reference sequence). CDR3 region: CAWRGQGGTEAFF. DNA of the CDR3: TGTGCCTGGAGAGGACAGGGGGGAACTGAAGCTTTCTTT.

The chain carries TRBV2 and TRBJ1-1, with D possibly TRBD1 on 5 matching bases. The CDR3 length is 13 residues. Per germline, CDR1 SNHLY and CDR2 FYNNEI. V lost 6 bases to trimming and J lost 3 bases, with 11 bases between them. The DNA for the CDR3 is TGTGCCAGCAGAGGGGCTCTGGACACTGAAGCTTTCTTT. It encodes CASRGALDTEAFF.

V is TRBV11-1 and J is TRBJ2-2, with a tentative D call TRBD2 (5 bases). Germline CDR1 is SGHAT and CDR2 is FQDESV (reference sequence). This CDR3 is built from 14 residues. Trimming stripped 2 bases from V and 7 bases from J, with 11 bases between. CDR3: CASSLQRESGELFF. The CDR3, as DNA: TGTGCCAGCAGCTTACAAAGGGAGAGCGGGGAGCTGTTTTTT. The full variable domain, completed using reference TRBV11-1 and TRBJ2-2, is EAEVAQSPRYKITEKSQAVAFWCDPISGHATLYWYRQILGQGPELLVQFQDESVVDDSQLPKDRFSAERLKGVDSTLKIQPAELGDSAMYLCASSLQRESGELFFGEGSRLTVL.

This rearrangement joins TRBV30 to TRBJ2-7; possible D gene TRBD1, 5 bases. The CDR3 is made up of 12 amino acids. V shed 4 bases and J shed 0 bases, with 7 bases lying between them. Germline V gene sequence: CDR1 GTSNPN, CDR2 SVGIG (reference sequence). The CDR3 protein is CAWIDSSYEQYF. The CDR3 DNA reads TGTGCCTGGATTGACAGCTCCTACGAGCAGTACTTC.

This clone was found once. The chain links TRBV7-2 to TRBJ1-1, with a weak D call TRBD1 (6 bases). CDR1 is SGHTA and CDR2 is FQGNSA in the germline V gene. V lost 7 bases, J lost 1 base, and 22 bases lay in between. The CDR3 is 17 residues long. The CDR3 DNA reads TGTGCCAGCACCCCTAGGGGGGGGAGGGATACGAACACTGAAGCTTTCTTT. Translating it yields CASTPRGGRDTNTEAFF.

CDR3 DNA: TGTGCCAGCAGCTTAAGACAGGGGGCCCCGAGTCGGCTGTTTTTT. Translating gives CASSLRQGAPSRLFF. The chain couples TRBV7-3 to TRBJ2-2, with 10 nucleotides matching TRBD1. The CDR3 totals 15 residues. The V segment lost 1 base and the J segment 13 bases; nucleotides outside the gene matches: 9. CDR1 and CDR2 (germline): SGHTA, FQGTGA.

This clone was counted once. The chain combines TRBV2 with TRBJ2-5; 8 bases map to TRBD1. The length of the CDR3 is 10 residues. V lost 8 bases, J lost 10 bases, and 3 bases stayed unmatched. Germline CDR1 SNHLY, CDR2 FYNNEI. The CDR3 protein is CASGDRYQYF. The CDR3, as DNA: TGTGCCAGCGGGGACAGGTACCAGTACTTC.

This clone has only one observation. This chain connects TRBV24-1 to TRBJ1-2; D remains ambiguous. Trimming pared 3 bases from V and 3 bases from J, leaving 10 bases between. CDR3 length: 14 residues. Looked up from germline, CDR1 is KGHDR and CDR2 is SFDVKD. CDR3 nucleotides: TGTGCCACCAGTGATACGGGGAGAGACTATGGCTACACCTTC. Its protein is CATSDTGRDYGYTF.

This clone was recorded once. The rearrangement uses TRBV11-2 and TRBJ1-6; possibly TRBD1 for D (6 bases). Between the trimmed V and J ends, which lost 6 bases and 10 bases, there was a span of 16 bases. This CDR3 has 14 amino acids. CDR1 is SGHAT and CDR2 is FQNNGV in the germline V gene. The CDR3 DNA is TGTGCCAGCAGAGGGGGTTTAAGAGAATCACCCCTCCACTTT. As protein: CASRGGLRESPLHF.